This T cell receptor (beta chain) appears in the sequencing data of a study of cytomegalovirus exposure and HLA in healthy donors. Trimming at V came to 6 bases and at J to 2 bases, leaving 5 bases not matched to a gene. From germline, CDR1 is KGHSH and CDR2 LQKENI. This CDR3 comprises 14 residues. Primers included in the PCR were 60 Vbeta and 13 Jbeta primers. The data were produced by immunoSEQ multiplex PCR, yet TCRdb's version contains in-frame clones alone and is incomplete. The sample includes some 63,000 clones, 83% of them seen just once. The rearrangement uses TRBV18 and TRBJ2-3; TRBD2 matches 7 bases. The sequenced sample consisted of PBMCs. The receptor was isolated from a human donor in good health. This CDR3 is CASSRTRTTDTQYF. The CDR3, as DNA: TGTGCCAGCTCTCGGACTAGAACCACAGATACGCAGTATTTT.